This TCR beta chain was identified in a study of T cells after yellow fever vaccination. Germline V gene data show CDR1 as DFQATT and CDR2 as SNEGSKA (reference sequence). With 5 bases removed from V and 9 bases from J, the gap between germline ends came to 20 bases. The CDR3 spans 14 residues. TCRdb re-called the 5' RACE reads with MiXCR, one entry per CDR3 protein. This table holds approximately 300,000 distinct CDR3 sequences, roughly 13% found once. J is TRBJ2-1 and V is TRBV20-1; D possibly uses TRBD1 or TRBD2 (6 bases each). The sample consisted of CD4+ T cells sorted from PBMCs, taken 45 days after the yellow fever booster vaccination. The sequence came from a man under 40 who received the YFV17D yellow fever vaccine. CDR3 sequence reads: CSAGGHRGSSEQFF. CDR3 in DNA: TGCAGTGCTGGGGGGCATAGAGGGTCCAGTGAGCAGTTCTTC.